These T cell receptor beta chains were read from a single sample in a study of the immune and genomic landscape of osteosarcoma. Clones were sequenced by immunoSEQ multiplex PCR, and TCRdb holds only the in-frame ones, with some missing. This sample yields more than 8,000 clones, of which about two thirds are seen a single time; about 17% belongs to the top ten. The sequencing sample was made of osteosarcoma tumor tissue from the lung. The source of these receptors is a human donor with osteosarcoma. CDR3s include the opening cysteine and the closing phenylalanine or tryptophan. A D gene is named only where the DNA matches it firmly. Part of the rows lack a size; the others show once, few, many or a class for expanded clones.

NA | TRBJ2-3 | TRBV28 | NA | TGTGCCAGCAGTTTCTGGGGGGAAACAGATACGCAGTATTTT | CASSFWGETDTQYF
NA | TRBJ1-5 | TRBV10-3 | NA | TGTGCCATCAGTGAGCCCGGGGTTCAGCCCCAGCATTTT | CAISEPGVQPQHF
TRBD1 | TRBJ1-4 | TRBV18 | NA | TGTGCCAGCTCACCTGGGTTGAGGACAGGGGAGGAAAAACTGTTTTTT | CASSPGLRTGEEKLFF
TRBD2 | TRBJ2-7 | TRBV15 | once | TGTGCCACCAGCAGAGGGACTAGCGGTAACTCCTACGAGCAGTACTTC | CATSRGTSGNSYEQYF
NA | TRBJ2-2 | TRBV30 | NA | TGTGCCTGGAAAAATAGAGCCGGGGAGCTGTTTTTT | CAWKNRAGELFF
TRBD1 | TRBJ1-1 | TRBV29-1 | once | TGCAGCGTAGGAGGCGCAGGGGGGTTGAACACTGAAGCTTTCTTT | CSVGGAGGLNTEAFF
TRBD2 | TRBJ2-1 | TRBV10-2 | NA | TGCGCCAGCGGGAGGGCTAGCGGGAGACTGCAGTTCTTC | CASGRASGRLQFF
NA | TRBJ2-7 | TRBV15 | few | TGTGCCACCAGCGCCCAAAGGGGGACAAGTTCCAAGCAGTACTTC | CATSAQRGTSSKQYF
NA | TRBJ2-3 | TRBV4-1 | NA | TGCGCCAGCGGGGGGGGCTCGGGCACAGATACGCAGTATTTT | CASGGGSGTDTQYF
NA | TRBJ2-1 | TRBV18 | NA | TGTGCCAGCTCACCAACACTCGGTGAGCAGTTCTTC | CASSPTLGEQFF
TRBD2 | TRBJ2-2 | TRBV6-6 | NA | TGTGCCAGCAGTGAGCGGGGGCAGAACACCGGGGAGCTGTTTTTT | CASSERGQNTGELFF
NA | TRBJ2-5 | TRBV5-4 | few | TGTGCCAGCAGCTCAGCGACTAGTGAGGAGACCCAGTACTTC | CASSSATSEETQYF
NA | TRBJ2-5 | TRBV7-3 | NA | TGTGCCAGCAGCATTGCAGGCCAAGAGACCCAGTACTTC | CASSIAGQETQYF
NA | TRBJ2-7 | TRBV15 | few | TGTGCCACCAGCAGAGACACCTCACAGGTCCTCTCCTACGAGCAGTACTTC | CATSRDTSQVLSYEQYF
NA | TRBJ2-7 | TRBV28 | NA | TGTGCCAGCAGTTTTTCCTCCCCGCCGGACGTCCACGAGCAGTACTTC | CASSFSSPPDVHEQYF
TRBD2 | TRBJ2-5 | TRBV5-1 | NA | TGCGCCAGCAGCTTTGGACTAGCGGGAGCGGACCAAGAGACCCAGTACTTC | CASSFGLAGADQETQYF
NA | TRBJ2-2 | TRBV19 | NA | TGTGCCAGTAGTATAGATCTATCAGGGGTAAACACCGGGGAGCTGTTTTTT | CASSIDLSGVNTGELFF
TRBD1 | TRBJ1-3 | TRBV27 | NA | TGTACCACCAAACGGACAGGGGGAAACACCATATATTTT | CTTKRTGGNTIYF
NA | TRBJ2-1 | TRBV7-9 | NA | TGTGCCAGCAGCTTAGCGGGGACTTACAATGAGCAGTTCTTC | CASSLAGTYNEQFF
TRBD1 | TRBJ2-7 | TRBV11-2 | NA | TGTGCCAGCAGCTTAACAGGGGAAAGCTCCTACGAGCAGTACTTC | CASSLTGESSYEQYF
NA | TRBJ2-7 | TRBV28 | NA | TGTGCCAGCAGTTTACGGGGCGGGTTGAACTACGAGCAGTACTTC | CASSLRGGLNYEQYF
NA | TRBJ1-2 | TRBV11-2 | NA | TGTGCCAGCAGCTTAGTAGCCGTCTATGGCTACACCTTC | CASSLVAVYGYTF
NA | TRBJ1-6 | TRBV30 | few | TGTGCCTGGAGTTGGCAGTATAATTCACCCCTCCACTTT | CAWSWQYNSPLHF
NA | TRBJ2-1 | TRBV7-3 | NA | TGTGCCAGCAGCTTAACGACTGGGCTCTACAATGAGCAGTTCTTC | CASSLTTGLYNEQFF
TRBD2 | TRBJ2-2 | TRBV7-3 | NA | TGTGCCAGCAGCTTAGGACTAGCGGGAGCTACCGGGGAGCTGTTTTTT | CASSLGLAGATGELFF
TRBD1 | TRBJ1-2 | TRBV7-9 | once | TGTGCCAGCACCCTCTTAGACAGGGTTGGCGGCTACACCTTC | CASTLLDRVGGYTF
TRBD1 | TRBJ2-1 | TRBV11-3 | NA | TGTGCCAGCAGCGCCGGGACAGGGGGCTTGTACAATGAGCAGTTCTTC | CASSAGTGGLYNEQFF
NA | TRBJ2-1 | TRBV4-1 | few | TGCGCCAGCAGCCAAGATAACTCAGGGTACAATGAGCAGTTCTTC | CASSQDNSGYNEQFF
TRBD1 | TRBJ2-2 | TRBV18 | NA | TGTGCCAGCTCACCGTTTCCGGGACAGGGCTGGAACACCGGGGAGCTGTTTTTT | CASSPFPGQGWNTGELFF
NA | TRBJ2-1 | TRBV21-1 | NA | TGTGCCAGCAGCAAACCGAGGGTGGGTCTCTTATCCTACAATGAGCAGTTCTTC | CASSKPRVGLLSYNEQFF
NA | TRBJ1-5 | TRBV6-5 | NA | TGTGCCAGCAGTTACAATGACAAAGAAAGGCCCCAGCATTTT | CASSYNDKERPQHF
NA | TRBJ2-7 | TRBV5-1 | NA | TGCGCCAGCAGCTTGGAAGGTTACGAGCAGTACTTC | CASSLEGYEQYF
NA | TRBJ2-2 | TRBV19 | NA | TGTGCCAGTAGTCAACAGGCTGCGAACACCGGGGAGCTGTTTTTT | CASSQQAANTGELFF
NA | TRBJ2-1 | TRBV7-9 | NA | TGTGCCAGCACCGGTCTGGCGGGTAGCTCCTACAATGAGCAGTTCTTC | CASTGLAGSSYNEQFF
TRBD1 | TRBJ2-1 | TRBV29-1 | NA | TGCAGCGTTGAGTTTGGGACAGGTGTCGGCAATGAGCAGTTCTTC | CSVEFGTGVGNEQFF
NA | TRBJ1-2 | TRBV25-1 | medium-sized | TGTGCCAGCAGTGGCCCAGTCATACAGGGCCTAGGCTACACCTTC | CASSGPVIQGLGYTF
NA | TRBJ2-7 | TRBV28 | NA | TGTGCCAGCAGTATTGGGGGGCGCGACGAGCAGTACTTC | CASSIGGRDEQYF
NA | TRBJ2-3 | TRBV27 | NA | TGTGCCAGCAGTTTTGGGTTTAGCACAGATACGCAGTATTTT | CASSFGFSTDTQYF
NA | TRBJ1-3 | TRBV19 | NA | TGTGCCAGTAAGGTCGGGCAGGCCGCCTCTGGAAACACCATATATTTT | CASKVGQAASGNTIYF
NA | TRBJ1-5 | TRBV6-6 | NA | TGTGCCAGCAGTTACCCTGAGGGACCCCGGGATCAGCCCCAGCATTTT | CASSYPEGPRDQPQHF
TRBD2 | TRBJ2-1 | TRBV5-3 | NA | TGTGCCAGCAGCTTGCCTAGCGGGAGTAACTATGAGCAGTTCTTC | CASSLPSGSNYEQFF
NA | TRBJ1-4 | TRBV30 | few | TGTGCCTGGAGTGTACAAGGGGTAGATGCGGGAAAACTGTTTTTT | CAWSVQGVDAGKLFF
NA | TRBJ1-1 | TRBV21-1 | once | TGTGCCAGCAGCCAAAGAGGCATAGGCAGGGCTGAAGCTTTCTTT | CASSQRGIGRAEAFF